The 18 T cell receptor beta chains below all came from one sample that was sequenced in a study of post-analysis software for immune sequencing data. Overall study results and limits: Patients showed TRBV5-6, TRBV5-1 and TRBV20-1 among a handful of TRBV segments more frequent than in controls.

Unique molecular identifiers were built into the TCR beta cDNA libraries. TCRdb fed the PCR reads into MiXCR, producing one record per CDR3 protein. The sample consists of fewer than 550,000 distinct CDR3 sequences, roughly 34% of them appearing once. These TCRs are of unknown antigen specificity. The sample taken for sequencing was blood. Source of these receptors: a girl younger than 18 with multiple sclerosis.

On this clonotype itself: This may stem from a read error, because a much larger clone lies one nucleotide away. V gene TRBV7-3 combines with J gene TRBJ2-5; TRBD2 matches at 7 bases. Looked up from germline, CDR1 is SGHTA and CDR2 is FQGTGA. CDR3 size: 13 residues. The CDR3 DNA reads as TGTGCCGGCAGCCAAACTAGCGCCGAGACCCAGTACTTC. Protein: CAGSQTSAETQYF.

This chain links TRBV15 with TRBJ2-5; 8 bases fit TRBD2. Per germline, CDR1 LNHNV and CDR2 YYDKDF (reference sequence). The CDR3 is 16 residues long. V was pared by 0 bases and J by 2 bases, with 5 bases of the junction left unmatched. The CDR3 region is CATSRDRQRGQETQYF. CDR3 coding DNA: TGTGCCACCAGCAGAGATCGTCAGCGGGGGCAAGAGACCCAGTACTTC.

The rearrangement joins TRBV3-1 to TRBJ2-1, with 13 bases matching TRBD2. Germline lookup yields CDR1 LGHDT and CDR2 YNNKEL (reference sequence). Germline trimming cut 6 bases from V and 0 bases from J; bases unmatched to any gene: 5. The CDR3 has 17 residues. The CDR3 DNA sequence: TGTGCCAGCAGACAGGGACTAGCGGGATCCTCCTACAATGAGCAGTTCTTC. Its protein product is CASRQGLAGSSYNEQFF.

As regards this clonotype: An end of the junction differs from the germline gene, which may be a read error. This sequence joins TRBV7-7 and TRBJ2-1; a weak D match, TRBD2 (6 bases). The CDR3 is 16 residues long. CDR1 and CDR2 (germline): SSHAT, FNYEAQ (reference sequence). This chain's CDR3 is CASSPLWRGSYNEQFF. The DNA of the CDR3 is TGTGCTAGCAGCCCACTATGGAGGGGCTCCTACAATGAGCAGTTCTTC.

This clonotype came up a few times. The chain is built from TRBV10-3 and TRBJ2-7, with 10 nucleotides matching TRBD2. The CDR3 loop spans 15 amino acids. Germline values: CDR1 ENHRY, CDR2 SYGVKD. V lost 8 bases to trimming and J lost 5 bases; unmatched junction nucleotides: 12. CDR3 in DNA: TGTGCCATCGCTCGACTTCTAGCGGGGGACCACGAGCAGTACTTC. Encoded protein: CAIARLLAGDHEQYF.

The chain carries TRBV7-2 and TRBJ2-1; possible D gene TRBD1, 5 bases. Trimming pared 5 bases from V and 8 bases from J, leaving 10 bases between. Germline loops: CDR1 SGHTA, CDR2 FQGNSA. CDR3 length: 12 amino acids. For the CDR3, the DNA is TGTGCCAGCAGCCCTTGGGGCGATGAGCAGTTCTTC. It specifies CASSPWGDEQFF.

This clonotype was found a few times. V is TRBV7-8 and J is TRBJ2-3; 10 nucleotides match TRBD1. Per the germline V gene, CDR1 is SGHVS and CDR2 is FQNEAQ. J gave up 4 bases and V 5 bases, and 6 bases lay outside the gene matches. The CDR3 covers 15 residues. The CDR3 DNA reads TGTGCCAGCAGCCCAAGGACAGGGGGACCAGATACGCAGTATTTT. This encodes CASSPRTGGPDTQYF.

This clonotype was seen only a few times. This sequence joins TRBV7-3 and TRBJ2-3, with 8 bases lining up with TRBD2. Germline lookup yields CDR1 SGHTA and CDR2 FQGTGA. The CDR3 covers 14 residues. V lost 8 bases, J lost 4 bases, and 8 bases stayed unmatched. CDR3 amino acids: CASSIAGSPDTQYF. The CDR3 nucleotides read TGTGCCAGCTCAATAGCGGGGAGCCCAGATACGCAGTATTTT.

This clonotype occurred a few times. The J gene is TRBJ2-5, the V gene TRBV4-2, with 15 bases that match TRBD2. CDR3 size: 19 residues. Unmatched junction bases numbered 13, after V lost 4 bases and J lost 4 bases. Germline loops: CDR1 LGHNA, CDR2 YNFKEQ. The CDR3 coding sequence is TGTGCCAGCAGCCCCACGTCCGGGACTAGCGGGGGGCCCCCAGAGACCCAGTACTTC. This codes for CASSPTSGTSGGPPETQYF.

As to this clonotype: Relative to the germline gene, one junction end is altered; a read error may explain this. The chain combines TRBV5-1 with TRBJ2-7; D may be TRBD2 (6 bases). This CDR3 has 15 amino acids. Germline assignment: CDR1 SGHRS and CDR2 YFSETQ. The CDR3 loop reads CANSAGPHGPYEQYF. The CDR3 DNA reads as TGCGCCAACAGCGCGGGACCGCACGGTCCCTACGAGCAGTACTTC.

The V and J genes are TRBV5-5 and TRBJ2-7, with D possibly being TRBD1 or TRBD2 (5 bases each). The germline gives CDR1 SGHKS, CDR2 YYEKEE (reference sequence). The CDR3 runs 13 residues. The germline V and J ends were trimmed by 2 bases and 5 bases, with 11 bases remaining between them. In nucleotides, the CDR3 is TGTGCCAGCAGCTTCCGGGACGGGAACGAGCAGTACTTC. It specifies CASSFRDGNEQYF.

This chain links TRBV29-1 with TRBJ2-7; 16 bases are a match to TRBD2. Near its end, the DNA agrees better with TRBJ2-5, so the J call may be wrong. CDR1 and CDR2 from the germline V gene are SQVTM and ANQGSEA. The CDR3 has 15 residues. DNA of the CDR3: TGCAGCGCATCGGGACTAGCGGGGGGGCAAGAGACCCAGTACTTC. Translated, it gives CSASGLAGGQETQYF.

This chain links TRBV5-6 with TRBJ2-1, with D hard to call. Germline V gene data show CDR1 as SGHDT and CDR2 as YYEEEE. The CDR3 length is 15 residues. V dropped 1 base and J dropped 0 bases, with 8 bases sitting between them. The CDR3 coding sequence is TGTGCCAGCAGCTTGTTCGACACCTCCTACAATGAGCAGTTCTTC. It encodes CASSLFDTSYNEQFF.

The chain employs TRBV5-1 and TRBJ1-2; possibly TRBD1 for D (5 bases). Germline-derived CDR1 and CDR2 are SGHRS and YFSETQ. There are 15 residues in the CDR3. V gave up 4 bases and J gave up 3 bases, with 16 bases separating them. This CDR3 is CASSPGGTGHYGYTF. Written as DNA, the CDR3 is TGCGCCAGCAGCCCGGGAGGGACCGGACACTATGGCTACACCTTC. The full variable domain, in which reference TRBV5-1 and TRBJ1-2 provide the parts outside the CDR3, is KAGVTQTPRYLIKTRGQQVTLSCSPISGHRSVSWYQQTPGQGLQFLFEYFSETQRNKGNFPGRFSGRQFSNSRSEMNVSTLELGDSALYLCASSPGGTGHYGYTFGSGTRLTVV.

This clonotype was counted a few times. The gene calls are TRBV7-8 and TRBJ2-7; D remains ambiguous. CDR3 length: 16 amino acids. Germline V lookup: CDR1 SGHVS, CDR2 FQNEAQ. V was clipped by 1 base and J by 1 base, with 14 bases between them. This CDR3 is CASSLEESSVSYEQYF. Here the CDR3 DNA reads TGTGCCAGCAGCTTAGAGGAAAGCAGTGTTTCCTACGAGCAGTACTTC.

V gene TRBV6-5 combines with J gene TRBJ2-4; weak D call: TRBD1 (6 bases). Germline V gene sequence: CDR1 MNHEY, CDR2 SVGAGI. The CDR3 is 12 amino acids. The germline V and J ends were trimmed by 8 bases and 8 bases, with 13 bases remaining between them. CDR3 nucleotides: TGTGCCAGCGGCGTCTCAGGGGACATTCAGTACTTC. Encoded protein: CASGVSGDIQYF.

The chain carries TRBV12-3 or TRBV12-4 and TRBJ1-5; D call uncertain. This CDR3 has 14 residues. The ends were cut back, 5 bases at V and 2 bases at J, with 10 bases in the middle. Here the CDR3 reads CASSPNPGNQPQHF. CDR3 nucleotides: TGTGCCAGCAGTCCAAACCCAGGCAATCAGCCCCAGCATTTT.

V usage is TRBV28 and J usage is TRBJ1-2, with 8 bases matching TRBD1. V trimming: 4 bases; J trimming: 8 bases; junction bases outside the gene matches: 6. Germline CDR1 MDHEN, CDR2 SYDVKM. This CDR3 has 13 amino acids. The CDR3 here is CASSSQTGVGYTF. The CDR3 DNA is TGTGCCAGCAGTTCCCAGACAGGGGTCGGCTACACCTTC.